Reported below is one T cell receptor beta chain. Its antigen is unknown. The sample holds no much larger clone one base away, and base qualities are not on file. Reading from cysteine to phenylalanine, the CDR3 counts 15 amino acids. The only DNA kept is the CDR3, 45 bases in frame from the first base. CDR1 GTSNPN and CDR2 SVGIG were looked up in the germline V gene (reference sequence). V lost 3 bases and J lost 2 bases, and the count of bases not matched to a germline gene is 8. TCRdb records Illumina NovaSeq 6000 as the sequencer. Using 5'RACE with constant-segment primers, TCRalpha and TCRbeta cDNA libraries were constructed, with sample barcodes and unique molecular identifiers added in the process. RNA was extracted from every sample with Trizol reagent. Amplification of the libraries took two PCR steps, and the second step added a second sample barcode plus Illumina TruSeq adapters. Sequencing of the libraries was done on an Illumina NovaSeq, producing 2 x 150 bp paired-end reads. From the authors' description of their analysis: With migec v1.2.7, reads were demultiplexed and then collapsed into UMI-guided consensus sequences. Using mixcr v2.1.11, UMI consensuses were aligned to TRA and TRB V and J templates and then assembled into clonotypes. A clonotype was counted as expanded or contracted only if both edgeR and NoisET called the change significant, with noise models trained on biological replicates. For edgeR calls, a false discovery rate-adjusted p below 0.01 and a log2 fold-change threshold of 1 were applied. PCA with hierarchical clustering of max-normalized trajectories of the 1000 most abundant clonotypes was used as exploratory dynamics analysis. Separately sequenced CD4+ and CD8+ repertoires were used to assign the CD4 or CD8 phenotype of responding clones. Clones were called with MiXCR by TCRdb after fastp trimmed the public reads at Q25, and only in-frame beta chains were retained. Rows merge per CDR3 protein into single entries with the most common DNA and genes. These V and J calls rely on TCRdb rather than the paper's analysis. Across this sample there are 350,000 to 450,000 distinct CDR3 sequences, with around 30% seen only once. The biggest ten clones account for about 13% of the sample.

The record originates from a study of T-cell memory formation after mild COVID-19 (dated by TCRdb to the early 2020s). Regarding the research as a whole: TCR sequence clusters from the two donors were found to be largely donor specific. In a couple of donors, T-cell clones that expanded and contracted after mild COVID-19 were followed by sequencing TCRalpha and TCRbeta repertoires longitudinally. The cohort comprised two young, previously healthy adult volunteers, one female and one male. Broader findings and caveats from the paper: Only two mild cases were covered in the study, and larger cohorts including severe cases with pre-infection samples were considered necessary. Clones contracting from day 15 to 85 had balanced CD4/CD8 phenotypes, while a second wave expanding from day 15 to 37 was biased towards CD4+. Contracting CD4+ clones appeared mostly in the CM and EM memory subsets, whereas CD8+ clones were enriched in EMRA. Some responding clones were detected in pre-infection memory, which suggested that pre-existing cross-reactive memory T cells had joined the SARS-CoV-2 response. SARS-CoV-2 specificity of the second-wave clones peaking on day 37 was not confirmed.

Ficoll-Paque density gradient centrifugation was used to isolate PBMCs. This chain joins TRBV30 to TRBJ2-5; TRBD2 matches 8 bases in the middle. Source material: PBMCs or a T cell subset sorted from them (not recorded which). The source is an adult woman who had mild COVID-19 (a few samples of this study predate the infection). The sample titles of this study are shuffled in the database, so cell type and time point are left out; the donor was told from shared clones. The CDR3 region reads CAWRGLAGLQETQYF. The bases read TGTGCCTGGAGAGGTCTAGCGGGTTTGCAAGAGACCCAGTACTTC.